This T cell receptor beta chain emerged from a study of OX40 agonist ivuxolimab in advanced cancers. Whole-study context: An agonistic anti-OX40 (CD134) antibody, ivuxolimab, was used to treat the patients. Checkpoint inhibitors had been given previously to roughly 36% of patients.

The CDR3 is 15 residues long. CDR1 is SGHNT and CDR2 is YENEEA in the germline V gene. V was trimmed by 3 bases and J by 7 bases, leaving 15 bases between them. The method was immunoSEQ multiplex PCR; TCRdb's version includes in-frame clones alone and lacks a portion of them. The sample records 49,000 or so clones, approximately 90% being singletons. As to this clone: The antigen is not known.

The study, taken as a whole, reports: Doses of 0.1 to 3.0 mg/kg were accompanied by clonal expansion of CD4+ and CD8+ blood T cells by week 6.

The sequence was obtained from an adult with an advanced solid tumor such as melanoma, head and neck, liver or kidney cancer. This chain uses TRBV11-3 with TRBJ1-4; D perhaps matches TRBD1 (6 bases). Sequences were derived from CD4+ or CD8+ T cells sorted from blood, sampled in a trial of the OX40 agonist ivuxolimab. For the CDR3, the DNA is TGTGCCAGCAGCTTTTTCGACAGGCTCGGTGAAAAACTGTTTTTT. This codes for CASSFFDRLGEKLFF.